This TCR beta chain was retrieved from a study of cytomegalovirus exposure and HLA in healthy donors. Study as a whole: Caucasian-associated ancestry cluster membership applied to 75% to 85% of several hundred genotyped donors.

To note about this clone: Its antigen is currently unknown.

Study observations and caveats: Reportedly, TCR beta sequences accurately predicted HLA-A and HLA-B alleles in most subjects. An analysis that was carried out later associated 16,951 TCR beta sequences with HLA alleles at 0.05 false discovery rate. In a later analysis, a genetic analysis reported fewer productive-TCR N-insertions in an Asian-associated ancestry cluster than the cohort average.

The PCR contained 60 Vbeta and 13 Jbeta primers. Generated by immunoSEQ multiplex PCR, the TCRdb table keeps only in-frame clones and is missing some. In the table there are 190,000 or so clones, under 85% of which are singletons. The receptor was isolated from a man in his fifties in good health and CMV-seronegative. The sample taken for sequencing was PBMCs.

CDR3 residues: CASSQGVHTDTQYF. CDR3 coding DNA: TGTGCCAGCAGTCAGGGGGTCCACACAGATACGCAGTATTTT. The chain combines TRBV7-2 with TRBJ2-3; 7 bases are shared with TRBD1. J was trimmed by 2 bases and V by 6 bases; bases with no gene match: 5. The germline V gene has CDR1 SGHTA and CDR2 FQGNSA. This CDR3 is 14 amino acids long.